Detailed here is one TCR beta chain. Its specificity is not known. The data were obtained in a study of T cell repertoires and HLA-DP antigens. The wider study: A couple of male donors and one female donor spanned ages 18-to-29 through 60-to-69. Findings and limits, study-wide: Against both alloantigens, CD137+ clonality was similar, about 0.39.

The PCR primers covered 54 TRBV and 13 TRBJ segments. For pre-culture CD4+ samples, the target was fewer than 250,000 T cell genomes. Assay used: immunoSEQ multiplex PCR; TCRdb lists only in-frame clones, some missing. The sample lists around 100,000 clones, 80% to 95% seen once, with 0.25% to 0.3% in the top ten. CDR1 and CDR2 (germline): SGHTA, FQGTGA. The CDR3 has 15 residues. V was pared by 5 bases and J by 3 bases, with 5 bases of the junction left unmatched. The receptor comes from a woman aged 18 to 35 in good health and CMV-seronegative. The chain employs TRBV7-3 and TRBJ2-3; TRBD1 agrees at 10 bases. The source material was CD4+ T cells from PBMCs. CDR3 loop: CASSQTGGATDTQYF. CDR3 DNA: TGTGCCAGCAGCCAGACAGGGGGCGCGACAGATACGCAGTATTTT.